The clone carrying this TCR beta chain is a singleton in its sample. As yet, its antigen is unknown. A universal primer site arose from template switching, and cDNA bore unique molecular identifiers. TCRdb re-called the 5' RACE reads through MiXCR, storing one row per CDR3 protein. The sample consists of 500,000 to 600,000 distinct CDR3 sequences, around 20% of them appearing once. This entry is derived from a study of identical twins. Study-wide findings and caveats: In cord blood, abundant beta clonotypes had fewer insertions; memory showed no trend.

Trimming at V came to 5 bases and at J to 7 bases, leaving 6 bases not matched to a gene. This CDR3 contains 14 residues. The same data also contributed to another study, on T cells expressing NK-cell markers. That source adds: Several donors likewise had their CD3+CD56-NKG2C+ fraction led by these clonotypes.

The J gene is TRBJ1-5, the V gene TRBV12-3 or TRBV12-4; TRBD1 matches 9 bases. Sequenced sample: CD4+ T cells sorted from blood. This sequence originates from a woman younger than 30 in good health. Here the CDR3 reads CASSKTGGGQPQHF. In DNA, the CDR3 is TGTGCCAGCAGTAAAACAGGGGGCGGACAGCCCCAGCATTTT.